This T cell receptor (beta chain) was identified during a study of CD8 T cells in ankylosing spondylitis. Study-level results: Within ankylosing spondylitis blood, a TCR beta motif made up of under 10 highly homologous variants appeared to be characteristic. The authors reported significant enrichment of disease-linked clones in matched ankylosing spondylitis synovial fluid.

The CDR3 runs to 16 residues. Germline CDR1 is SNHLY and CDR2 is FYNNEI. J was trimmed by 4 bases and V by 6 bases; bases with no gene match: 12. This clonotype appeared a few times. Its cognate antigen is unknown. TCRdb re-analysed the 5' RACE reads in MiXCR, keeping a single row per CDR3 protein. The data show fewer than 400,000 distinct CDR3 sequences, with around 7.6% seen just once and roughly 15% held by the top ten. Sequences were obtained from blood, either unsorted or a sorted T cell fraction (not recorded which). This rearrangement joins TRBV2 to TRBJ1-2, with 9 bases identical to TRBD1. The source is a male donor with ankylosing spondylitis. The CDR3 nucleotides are TGTGCCAGCAGCTCCCCGGGAACAGGGGGCGGCTATGGCTACACCTTC. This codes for CASSSPGTGGGYGYTF.